Listed below are T cell receptor beta chains from one sample, sequenced in a study of regulatory T cells in long-lasting Graves disease. Via MiXCR, TCRdb re-called the multiplex PCR reads, giving one row per CDR3 protein. This sample has 360,000 or so distinct CDR3 sequences, with 12% found just once. These data also featured in a second study, about T cells in Graves' hyperthyroidism and ophthalmopathy.

Specimen: peripheral blood mononuclear cells (PBMCs), collected at new diagnosis, from a patient treated with antithyroid drugs. These receptors all stem from a woman aged 18-29 years with Graves disease. The CDR3 runs from the conserved cysteine through the conserved F or W. D genes are given only for firm matches. Some rows have no size entry. The others give once, few or many, or a class for an expanded clone.

NA	TRBJ1-2	TRBD1	TRBV5-1	TGCGCCAGCAGCTTGGGGGACAGCTACTATGGCTACACCTTC	CASSLGDSYYGYTF
many	TRBJ1-3	NA	TRBV11-2	TGTGCCAGCAGCCCAGTTCGGGGGGGTTTGAGCTCTGGAAACACCATATATTTT	CASSPVRGGLSSGNTIYF
NA	TRBJ2-7	NA	TRBV20-1	TGCAGTGCTAGAGCCGGGAGAACCTACGAGCAGTACTTC	CSARAGRTYEQYF
many	TRBJ2-1	NA	TRBV5-1	TGCGCCAGCAAAGGTGTGGGCTCCTACAATGAGCAGTTCTTC	CASKGVGSYNEQFF
many	TRBJ2-7	TRBD1	TRBV28	TGTGCCAGCAGTTTCGACAGGGCTCTTTCCTACGAGCAGTACTTC	CASSFDRALSYEQYF
many	TRBJ1-1	NA	TRBV7-9	TGTGCCAGCAGCTTTCCAGAGAACACTGAAGCTTTCTTT	CASSFPENTEAFF
few	TRBJ2-1	NA	TRBV20-1	TGCAGTGCTAGTGGGGCAGGGCTGTTCTTC	CSASGAGLFF
many	TRBJ2-7	NA	TRBV7-9	TGTGCCAGCAGCTTCGGAACTCTGAGCTCCTACGAGCAGTACTTC	CASSFGTLSSYEQYF
NA	TRBJ2-1	TRBD2	TRBV5-6	TGTGCCAGCAGCTTAAAAGCGGGGGCGTACAATGAGCAGTTCTTC	CASSLKAGAYNEQFF
few	TRBJ2-7	TRBD2	TRBV10-3	TGTGCCATCAGTGAGTACAACGGGACTAGTAACTTC	CAISEYNGTSNF
many	TRBJ2-5	NA	TRBV10-1	TGCGCCAGCAGTGAGTCGGAAGCAGATAAGCAAGAGACCCAGTACTTC	CASSESEADKQETQYF
NA	TRBJ2-3	NA	TRBV3-1	TGTGCCAGCAGCCCTAGGGCGGGACGACCGGATACGCAGTATTTT	CASSPRAGRPDTQYF
NA	TRBJ1-2	NA	TRBV9	TGTGCCAGCAGCGTAGGGGGTGGCTATGGCTACACCTTC	CASSVGGGYGYTF
many	TRBJ2-1	NA	TRBV7-2	TGTGCCAGCAGCTTTTGGGCGGGCCTAGGTGGGAATGAGCAGTTCTTC	CASSFWAGLGGNEQFF
many	TRBJ2-1	NA	TRBV27	TGTGCCAGCAGTTTACCCTCTTTTTTGCCTGACCCCCACAATGAGCAGTTCTTC	CASSLPSFLPDPHNEQFF
many	TRBJ2-4	NA	TRBV28	TGTGCCAGCTTAGAGCGGAATCGAGGGAACATTCAGTACTTC	CASLERNRGNIQYF
few	TRBJ1-2	TRBD1	TRBV29-1	TGCAGCGTACAGGGGTCTCTCGGCTATGGCTACACCTTC	CSVQGSLGYGYTF
few	TRBJ1-1	NA	TRBV29-1	TGCAGCGCCAAACCTACTTGGAACACTGAAGCTTTCTTT	CSAKPTWNTEAFF
many	TRBJ1-5	NA	TRBV19	TGTGCCAGTAGTGACCTTTTTCGCAATCAGCCCCAGCATTTT	CASSDLFRNQPQHF
many	TRBJ1-6	NA	TRBV10-3	TGTGCCATCAGTGGGGGGCAGGATTCACCCCTCCACTTT	CAISGGQDSPLHF
NA	TRBJ1-1	TRBD1	TRBV2	TGTGCCAGCAGTGATTTAAGGGGGCGAGACATGAACACTGAAGCTTTCTTT	CASSDLRGRDMNTEAFF
many	TRBJ2-1	NA	TRBV29-1	TGCAGCGTCGGAAACAGCAAGTACAATGAGCAGTTCTTC	CSVGNSKYNEQFF
few	TRBJ2-3	NA	TRBV7-9	TGTGCCAGCAGCGACGATTGGAATCCGCAGTATTTT	CASSDDWNPQYF
once	TRBJ2-2	NA	TRBV9	TGTGCCAGCACACATCGAACGGGGTCAGGGAAAAACACCGGGGAGCTGTTTTTT	CASTHRTGSGKNTGELFF
few	TRBJ1-3	NA	TRBV7-6	TGTGCCAGCAGCCAGGCGGAGTGGCAGTCTGGAAACACCATATATTTT	CASSQAEWQSGNTIYF
many	TRBJ1-4	TRBD1	TRBV20-1	TGCAGTGCTTACAACAGGGGACCAAATGAAAAACTGTTTTTT	CSAYNRGPNEKLFF
many	TRBJ2-1	NA	TRBV20-1	TGCAGTGCTAGAGCTATATTTTCTAGGGACTCCTACAATGAGCAGTTCTTC	CSARAIFSRDSYNEQFF
NA	TRBJ1-1	TRBD1	TRBV20-1	TGCATCCTCCACAGGGGTTTAACTGAAGCTTTCTTT	CILHRGLTEAFF
NA	TRBJ2-5	NA	TRBV5-1	TGCGCCAGCAGCTATGCAGGGAGGTTGTTCCAAGAGACCCAGTACTTC	CASSYAGRLFQETQYF
NA	TRBJ1-3	NA	TRBV27	TGTGCCAGCATGGGATCTCTCTCTGGAAACACCATATATTTT	CASMGSLSGNTIYF
many	TRBJ1-1	NA	TRBV14	TGTGCCAGCAGCTCCTTAGGCGGGAACACTGAAGCTTTCTTT	CASSSLGGNTEAFF
NA	TRBJ1-5	NA	TRBV20-1	TGCAGTGCTACCCTAATGAAGGCATCGTATCAGCCCCAGCATTTT	CSATLMKASYQPQHF
few	TRBJ2-3	TRBD2	TRBV14	TGTGCCAGCAGCCAATTAGCGGGGGGCCGCACAGATACGCAGTATTTT	CASSQLAGGRTDTQYF
NA	TRBJ2-1	TRBD2	TRBV6-1	TGTGCCAGCAGTGAACCCACTAGCGGGAGCCACAATGAGCAGTTCTTC	CASSEPTSGSHNEQFF
many	TRBJ2-2	TRBD1	TRBV7-3	TGTGCCAGCAGCCCTAGGACAGGGGGATCCGGGGAGCTGTTTTTT	CASSPRTGGSGELFF
NA	TRBJ2-6	NA	TRBV3-1	TGTGCCAGCAGCCAAACCCAAGTCCTGACTTTC	CASSQTQVLTF
NA	TRBJ1-1	NA	TRBV5-1	TGCGCCAGCAGCCAGGAGAACACTGAAGCTTTCTTT	CASSQENTEAFF
few	TRBJ2-7	NA	TRBV5-8	TGTGCCAGCAGTCCCGTGTCGACGGTCTCCCCCGAAGAGCAGTACTTC	CASSPVSTVSPEEQYF
many	TRBJ2-7	TRBD2	TRBV7-8	TGTGCCAGCAGCTTAAAACGCGGGAGGGCCGGGTACGAGCAGTACTTC	CASSLKRGRAGYEQYF
few	TRBJ2-1	TRBD1	TRBV7-9	TGTGCCAGCAGCCCTCGACAGGGCCCGTACAATGAGCAGTTCTTC	CASSPRQGPYNEQFF
many	TRBJ2-7	NA	TRBV20-1	TGCAGTGCCAGACGAACCCGCAGGGCGGGCGAGCAGTACTTC	CSARRTRRAGEQYF
many	TRBJ1-1	NA	TRBV18	TGTGCCAGCTCACCCATAATTGGCACTGAAGCTTTCTTT	CASSPIIGTEAFF
NA	TRBJ2-1	NA	TRBV7-9	TGTGCCAGCAGCTCTACACTAGCTACCTACAATGAGCAGTTCTTC	CASSSTLATYNEQFF
NA	TRBJ2-3	TRBD2	TRBV14	TGTGCCAGCAGCCAAAGACTAGCCGTCACAGATACGCAGTATTTT	CASSQRLAVTDTQYF
many	TRBJ2-4	NA	TRBV18	TGTGCCAGCTCACCAGCCAAAAACATTCAGTACTTC	CASSPAKNIQYF
many	TRBJ1-1	NA	TRBV18	TGTGCCAGCTCACCGTCTCCAGACATGAACACTGAAGCTTTCTTT	CASSPSPDMNTEAFF
many	TRBJ1-5	NA	TRBV18	TGTGCCAGCTCACCAGGATATTCCTTCGACCAGCCCCAGCATTTT	CASSPGYSFDQPQHF